The rows below give T cell receptor beta chains drawn from one sample of a study of blood T cell repertoires in COVID-19. Libraries were prepared by immunoSEQ multiplex PCR; TCRdb keeps only in-frame clonotypes and omits some of them. Of some 150,000 clones in the sample, 81% were seen once. Sample: peripheral blood. Receptors were obtained from a woman aged 60-75 years with active or convalescent COVID-19. Both conserved end residues are part of each CDR3. The order of the fields is V gene, clone size, D gene, J gene, CDR3 DNA, CDR3 protein. The D gene is left open where the match is weak. A clone size is listed for some rows: how often the clone was seen (once, few, many), or a class if it is expanded.

TRBV30	few	TRBD1	TRBJ1-1	TGTGCCTGCGGACAGGGGGACGACACTGAAGCTTTCTTT	CACGQGDDTEAFF
TRBV6-1	-	-	TRBJ2-7	TGTGCCAGCAGTGAAAAAGCTACGTACGAGCAGTACTTC	CASSEKATYEQYF
TRBV7-2	once	TRBD2	TRBJ2-3	TGTGCCAGCAGCTTAGGTCGTACTAGCGGGAGGGGTGCAAATACGCAGTATTTT	CASSLGRTSGRGANTQYF
TRBV5-1	-	TRBD1	TRBJ2-1	TGCGCCAGCAGCTCGGGACAGGGGTTTAACAATGAGCAGTTCTTC	CASSSGQGFNNEQFF
TRBV7-2	once	-	TRBJ1-1	TGTGCCAGCAGCTTAGGGGGGGTGCGGAGGGCTGAAGCTTTCTTT	CASSLGGVRRAEAFF
TRBV2	-	TRBD1	TRBJ1-6	TGTGCCAGCAAGGGACAGCTCAATTCACCCCTCCACTTT	CASKGQLNSPLHF
TRBV30	-	TRBD2	TRBJ2-3	TGTGCCTGGAGTGTACCAAGGACTAGCGGCACAGATACGCAGTATTTT	CAWSVPRTSGTDTQYF
TRBV9	-	TRBD2	TRBJ2-2	TGTGCCAGCAGCGTAGGGGGCGGGAGAGAAACCGGGGAGCTGTTTTTT	CASSVGGGRETGELFF
TRBV6-6	-	-	TRBJ1-2	TGTGCCAGCAGTTACGGGGCAGGGGCTAACTATGGCTACACCTTC	CASSYGAGANYGYTF
TRBV28	-	TRBD1	TRBJ2-7	TGTGCCAGCAATCCGGGACAGGTCTACGAGCAGTACTTC	CASNPGQVYEQYF
TRBV11-2	-	-	TRBJ2-1	TGTGCCAGCAGCTCTTCCCCTCAGGGCACCCTTGGAAAGCAGTTCTTC	CASSSSPQGTLGKQFF
TRBV12-3/TRBV12-4	-	TRBD1	TRBJ2-1	TGTGCCAGCAGCCGGGACAGACTCAATGAGCAGTTCTTC	CASSRDRLNEQFF
TRBV28	-	TRBD1	TRBJ2-6	TGTGCCAGCAGACGGACAGGGATGACCAACGTCCTGACTTTC	CASRRTGMTNVLTF
TRBV12-2	-	-	TRBJ2-1	TGTGCAAGTCGCTTCCCGCCGAGGGGGCCGGGTGAGCAGTTCTTC	CASRFPPRGPGEQFF
TRBV12-3/TRBV12-4	-	-	TRBJ1-5	TGTGCCAGCAGTTTCCCCCGTCAGCCCCAGCATTTT	CASSFPRQPQHF
TRBV11-2	-	-	TRBJ1-2	TGTGCCAGCAGCTTAGATTCGGGACACCAGGGTCGACATGGCTACACCTTC	CASSLDSGHQGRHGYTF
TRBV7-9	-	TRBD1	TRBJ1-1	TGTGCCAGCAGCCCGACAGGGGGGAACACTGAAGCTTTCTTT	CASSPTGGNTEAFF
TRBV7-2	-	TRBD2	TRBJ2-3	TGTGCCAGCAGCTCGGGACTAAACACAGATACGCAGTATTTT	CASSSGLNTDTQYF
TRBV28	-	TRBD1	TRBJ1-2	TGTGCCAGCAGAACCACCGGGACAGGGGGGTATGGCTACACCTTC	CASRTTGTGGYGYTF
TRBV5-1	-	-	TRBJ2-3	TGCGCCAGTTCACGAGAGGGGGAATCGACGTCAGATACGCAGTATTTT	CASSREGESTSDTQYF
TRBV19	-	-	TRBJ1-2	TGTGCCAGTAGTGGACAGTTAGCTAACTATGGCTACACCTTC	CASSGQLANYGYTF
TRBV7-8	-	TRBD1	TRBJ1-4	TGTGCCAGCAGCTTACAGGGGGGCCGTCCTAATGAAAAACTGTTTTTT	CASSLQGGRPNEKLFF
TRBV5-6	-	-	TRBJ2-2	TGTGCCAGCAGCTTGTCTACCCTCCGGGACACCGGGGAGCTGTTTTTT	CASSLSTLRDTGELFF
TRBV19	few	TRBD1	TRBJ1-1	TGTGCCAGTAGTATTAGCGGGACAGCGAACACTGAAGCTTTCTTT	CASSISGTANTEAFF
TRBV28	-	-	TRBJ2-2	TGTGCCAGCAGACCGTCGACTAGTCTGAACACCGGGGAGCTGTTTTTT	CASRPSTSLNTGELFF
TRBV4-1	-	-	TRBJ2-4	TGCGCCAGCAGCCAGCTTAGCGTCACCTTAGCCAAAAACATTCAGTACTTC	CASSQLSVTLAKNIQYF
TRBV7-2	-	-	TRBJ2-7	TGTGCCAGCAGTCCGGCGGGGCTTACCTACGAGCAGTACTTC	CASSPAGLTYEQYF
TRBV5-1	-	-	TRBJ1-1	TGCGCCAGCAGCCCGACTAGCGGGGGTATAACTGAAGCTTTCTTT	CASSPTSGGITEAFF
TRBV7-3	-	TRBD2	TRBJ2-3	TGTGCCAGCAGCTTAGGACTAGTATCGGATACGCAGTATTTT	CASSLGLVSDTQYF
TRBV14	-	-	TRBJ2-2	TGTGCCAGCAGCCAAGCCCGGGTCACCGGGGAGCTGTTTTTT	CASSQARVTGELFF
TRBV28	-	TRBD2	TRBJ2-6	TGTGCCAGCAGTTTATCGGGCACCGGACTAGCGGGATCTGGGGCCAACGTCCTGACTTTC	CASSLSGTGLAGSGANVLTF
TRBV6-2/TRBV6-3	-	-	TRBJ1-2	TGTGCCAGCAGTAACGCGGGGGGGGCCGGCTATGGCTACACCTTC	CASSNAGGAGYGYTF
TRBV27	-	TRBD2	TRBJ2-3	TGTGCCAGCAGTGGGTGGGCTAGCGGACGAAGCACAGATACGCAGTATTTT	CASSGWASGRSTDTQYF
TRBV6-5	-	-	TRBJ1-1	TGTGCCAGCAGTTACGGGCAGATCCTCACTGAAGCTTTCTTT	CASSYGQILTEAFF
TRBV11-2	-	TRBD2	TRBJ2-3	TGTGCCAGCAGTAATAGCGGGTGGTATACAGATACGCAGTATTTT	CASSNSGWYTDTQYF